This TCR beta chain was obtained from a study of blood T cell repertoires in COVID-19. Study-wide background: Acute and convalescent COVID-19 specimens originated in the United States, Italy and Spain. Nucleic acid was either cDNA or gDNA, and it came from T cells, B-cell-depleted T cells, or PBMCs.

This clone appeared a few times. The CDR3 consists of 14 residues. CDR1 is SGHNT, CDR2 YYREEE, per germline (reference sequence). V was trimmed by 6 bases and J by 0 bases, leaving 12 bases between them. Original processing methods: Researchers report that nucleated cell counts were estimated from reference gene primer amplification. Clones were sequenced by immunoSEQ multiplex PCR, and TCRdb holds only the in-frame ones, with some missing. The V and J calls and clone size were taken over from that table, and D and trimming were inferred from the DNA. The data hold over 150,000 clones, with 80% to 90% observed a single time.

This receptor was taken from a woman between 65 and 79 years old who had recovered from COVID-19. J is TRBJ1-1 and V is TRBV5-4; D is undetermined. The material sequenced was peripheral blood. The CDR3 loop reads CASTNREMNTEAFF. CDR3 nucleotide sequence: TGTGCCAGCACCAACAGAGAAATGAACACTGAAGCTTTCTTT.